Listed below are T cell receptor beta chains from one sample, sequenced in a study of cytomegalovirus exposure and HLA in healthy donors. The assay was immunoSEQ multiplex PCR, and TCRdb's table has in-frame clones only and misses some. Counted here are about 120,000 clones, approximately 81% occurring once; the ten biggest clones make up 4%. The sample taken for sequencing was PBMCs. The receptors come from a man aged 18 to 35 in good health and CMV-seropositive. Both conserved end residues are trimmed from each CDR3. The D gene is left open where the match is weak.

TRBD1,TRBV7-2,ASRPHRGGRTEAF
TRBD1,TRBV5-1,ASASGQGISWGEKLF
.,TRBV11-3,ASSSRGSFNEQF
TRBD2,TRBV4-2,ASSQATLAGETQY
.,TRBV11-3,ASNFGRGTEAF
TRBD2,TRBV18,ASSSIAGGPNTGELF
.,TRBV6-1,ASSELADNTGELF
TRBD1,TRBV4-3,ASSQGIQGANQPQH
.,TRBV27,ASSLFFWGEAGYEQY
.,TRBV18,ASSPVGTTNYGYT
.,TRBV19,ASSISGFSF
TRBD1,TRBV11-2,ASSPPGTDYNEQF
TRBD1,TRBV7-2,ASSTGTVRHQPQH
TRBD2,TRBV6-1,ASKWLADNNEQF
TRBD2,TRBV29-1,SVSSGYTGELF
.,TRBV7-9,SSSSHRQENYGYT
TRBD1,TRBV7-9,ASSGYGQGAYNEQF
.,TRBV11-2,ASSLTPAVYGYT
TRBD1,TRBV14,ASSLQGGGYT
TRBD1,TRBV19,ASSIDRGFIYEQY
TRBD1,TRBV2,ASSPHGTGATDTQY
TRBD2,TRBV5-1,ASSLSGLATF
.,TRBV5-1,ASSLAGVGEAF
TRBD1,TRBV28,AIQKPGQGYHGYT
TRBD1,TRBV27,ASSLVSRGPYNSPLH
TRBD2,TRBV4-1,ASSHGTSVYEQY
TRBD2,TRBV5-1,ASSQEAGGLNEQF
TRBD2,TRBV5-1,ASSPTSGDYEQY
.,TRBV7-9,ASSLVQMNSPLH
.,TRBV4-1,ASSQHQGPEAF
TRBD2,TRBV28,ASSFLAGQETQY
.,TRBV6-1,ASSDPRTNSYGYT
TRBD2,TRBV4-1,ASSQEGLAPSYEQY
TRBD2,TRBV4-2,ASSQAGGGRWETQY
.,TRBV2,ASSSSPGANVLT
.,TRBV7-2,ASSPRDFLY
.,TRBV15,ATSTEQGPVTEAF
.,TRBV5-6,ASGARNEQY
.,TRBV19,ASSAVAGAKGQPQH
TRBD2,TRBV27,ASSPMSSGRATFGTDTQY
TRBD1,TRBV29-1,SVEKGQGIGEAF
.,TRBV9,ASSVSQGAYEQY
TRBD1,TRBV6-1,ASSLGQGAGKLF
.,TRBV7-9,ASSRFPKGVLTNEQF
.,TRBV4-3,ASSQGLSGSEVF
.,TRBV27,ASGPYNEQF
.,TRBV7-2,ASSLALGEQF
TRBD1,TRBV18,ASSPTGQGYEKLF
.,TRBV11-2,ASSLFRLPGTQY
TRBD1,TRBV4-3,ASSVRDSRTDTQY
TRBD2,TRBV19,ASSIASGRTYEQY
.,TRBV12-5,ASGSEQVPGELF
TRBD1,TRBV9,ASSVASSSRGLSEEDTIY
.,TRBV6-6,ASSPTRASYEQY
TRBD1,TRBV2,ASSEGQGLDTQY
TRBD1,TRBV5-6,ASSLRTGVAQPQH
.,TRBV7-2,ASSLVSGDNEQF
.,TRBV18,ASSPAGRNEQF
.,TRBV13,ASSSPRLDREGGGELF